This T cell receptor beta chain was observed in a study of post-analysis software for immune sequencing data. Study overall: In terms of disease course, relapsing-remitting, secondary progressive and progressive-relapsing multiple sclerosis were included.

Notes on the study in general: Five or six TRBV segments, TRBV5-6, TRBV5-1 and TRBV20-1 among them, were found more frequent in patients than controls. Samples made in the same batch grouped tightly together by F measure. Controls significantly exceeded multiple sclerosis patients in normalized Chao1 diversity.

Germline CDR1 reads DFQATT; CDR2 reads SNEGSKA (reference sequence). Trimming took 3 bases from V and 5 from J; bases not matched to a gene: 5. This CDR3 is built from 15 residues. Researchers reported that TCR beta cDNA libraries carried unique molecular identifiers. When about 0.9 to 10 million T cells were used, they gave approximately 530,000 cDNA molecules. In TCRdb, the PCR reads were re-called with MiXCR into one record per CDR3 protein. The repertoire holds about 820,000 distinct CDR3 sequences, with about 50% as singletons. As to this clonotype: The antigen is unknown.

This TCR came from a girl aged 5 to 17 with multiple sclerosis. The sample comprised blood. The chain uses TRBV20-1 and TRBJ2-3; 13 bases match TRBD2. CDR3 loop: CSASGLAGAEDTQYF. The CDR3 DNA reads TGCAGTGCTAGCGGACTAGCGGGAGCTGAAGATACGCAGTATTTT.